These T cell receptor beta chains were read from a single sample in a study of cytomegalovirus exposure and HLA in healthy donors. Clones were sequenced by immunoSEQ multiplex PCR, and TCRdb holds only the in-frame ones, with some missing. Among about 130,000 clones listed, 80% were seen once. Sequenced input: PBMCs. These receptor sequences come from a man aged 25-45 years in good health and CMV-seronegative. CDR3s include the opening cysteine and the closing phenylalanine or tryptophan. The order of the fields is clone size, J gene, V gene, D gene, CDR3 protein, CDR3 DNA. A D gene is named only where the DNA matches it firmly. Rows may omit the clone size; those that give it use once, few, many or a size class.

size: .
J: TRBJ2-5
V: TRBV25-1
D: .
CDR3: CASSEFATGTEQYF
DNA: TGTGCCAGCAGTGAATTTGCTACAGGAACAGAGCAGTACTTC

size: .
J: TRBJ1-1
V: TRBV5-6
D: .
CDR3: CASSFPTANTEAFF
DNA: TGTGCCAGCAGCTTTCCAACAGCGAACACTGAAGCTTTCTTT

size: .
J: TRBJ2-3
V: TRBV4-1
D: .
CDR3: CASSQVSGTDTQYF
DNA: TGCGCCAGCAGCCAAGTATCCGGCACAGATACGCAGTATTTT

size: .
J: TRBJ1-5
V: TRBV27
D: .
CDR3: CASTTNRGNQPQHF
DNA: TGTGCCAGCACTACTAACCGGGGCAATCAGCCCCAGCATTTT

size: .
J: TRBJ2-1
V: TRBV16
D: .
CDR3: CASSQFGPSDNEQFF
DNA: TGTGCCAGCAGCCAATTCGGTCCCAGCGACAATGAGCAGTTCTTC

size: once
J: TRBJ1-5
V: TRBV7-9
D: .
CDR3: CASSKSRANSNQPQHF
DNA: TGTGCCAGCAGCAAAAGCCGTGCTAATAGCAATCAGCCCCAGCATTTT

size: .
J: TRBJ1-2
V: TRBV28
D: TRBD1
CDR3: CASSFPTGGYGYTF
DNA: TGTGCCAGCAGTTTTCCTACAGGGGGTTATGGCTACACCTTC

size: .
J: TRBJ2-1
V: TRBV5-1
D: .
CDR3: CASSLDSPGQPNNEQFF
DNA: TGCGCCAGCAGCTTGGATTCACCCGGACAGCCTAACAATGAGCAGTTCTTC

size: .
J: TRBJ2-1
V: TRBV18
D: .
CDR3: CASSPMRLDNEQFF
DNA: TGTGCCAGCTCACCAATGAGACTAGACAATGAGCAGTTCTTC

size: .
J: TRBJ1-2
V: TRBV28
D: .
CDR3: CASSPPSSTVSYGYTF
DNA: TGTGCCAGCAGTCCCCCTTCCTCGACAGTCAGCTATGGCTACACCTTC

size: .
J: TRBJ2-7
V: TRBV7-8
D: .
CDR3: CASSLGGVSSYEQYF
DNA: TGTGCCAGCAGCTTAGGCGGGGTTAGCTCCTACGAGCAGTACTTC

size: .
J: TRBJ2-7
V: TRBV11-3
D: TRBD2
CDR3: CASSFIAGIDEQYF
DNA: TGTGCCAGCAGCTTTATAGCGGGAATCGACGAGCAGTACTTC

size: .
J: TRBJ1-1
V: TRBV5-1
D: TRBD1
CDR3: CASSPGQGALATEAFF
DNA: TGCGCCAGCAGCCCTGGACAGGGGGCGTTGGCCACTGAAGCTTTCTTT

size: .
J: TRBJ1-1
V: TRBV2
D: .
CDR3: CASSGQGATEAFF
DNA: TGTGCCAGCAGTGGGCAGGGTGCCACTGAAGCTTTCTTT

size: .
J: TRBJ2-7
V: TRBV30
D: .
CDR3: CAWSVSRGPYEQYF
DNA: TGTGCCTGGAGTGTCTCCAGGGGCCCCTACGAGCAGTACTTC

size: few
J: TRBJ2-7
V: TRBV5-1
D: TRBD2
CDR3: CASSQREYYEQYF
DNA: TGCGCCAGCAGTCAGCGGGAGTACTACGAGCAGTACTTC

size: once
J: TRBJ2-7
V: TRBV27
D: TRBD1
CDR3: CASRRETGAFEQYF
DNA: TGTGCCAGCAGGAGGGAGACAGGGGCCTTCGAGCAGTACTTC